These 6 T cell receptor beta chains were all obtained from the same sample, sequenced in a study of blood T cell repertoires in COVID-19. Only in-frame clones appear in the TCRdb table, and some are missing; sequencing was by immunoSEQ multiplex PCR. Altogether 100,000 to 120,000 clones are present, around four fifths being singletons, with the ten largest covering roughly 21%. Material for sequencing was peripheral blood. The receptors come from a woman in her 70s with acute or convalescent COVID-19.

The chain has TRBV6-5 and TRBJ1-5; possible D gene TRBD1, 5 bases. Trimming took off 6 bases at V and 4 bases at J, with 10 bases between the two ends. The CDR3 extends over 13 amino acids. In germline, CDR1 is MNHEY, CDR2 SVGAGI. CDR3 in amino acids: CASSRGGNQPQHF. For the CDR3, the DNA is TGTGCCAGCAGCCGTGGGGGGAATCAGCCCCAGCATTTT.

The chain joins TRBV7-9 to TRBJ1-6; 8 nucleotides align to TRBD1. Per the germline V gene, CDR1 is SEHNR and CDR2 is FQNEAQ (reference sequence). The CDR3 sequence is 14 residues long. Unmatched junction bases numbered 6, after V lost 5 bases and J lost 9 bases. CDR3 in DNA: TGTGCCAGCAGCCTGGACAGGGTTGGTTCACCCCTCCACTTT. The encoded protein is CASSLDRVGSPLHF.

V and J are TRBV27 and TRBJ1-4; no firm D call. The V and J ends lost 8 bases and 0 bases respectively, with 10 bases between them. Germline assignment: CDR1 MNHEY and CDR2 SMNVEV (reference sequence). The CDR3 is 14 amino acids. DNA of the CDR3: TGTGCCAGCGGGCAGCTTGCAACTAATGAAAAACTGTTTTTT. Translating it yields CASGQLATNEKLFF.

The V gene is TRBV5-4, the J gene TRBJ2-2; D remains unclear. Trimming cost V 4 bases and J 6 bases, with 7 bases left between them. Per germline, CDR1 SGHNT and CDR2 YYREEE (reference sequence). The CDR3 consists of 12 residues. This chain's CDR3 is CASSPRSGELFF. DNA of the CDR3: TGTGCCAGCAGCCCTCGTTCCGGGGAGCTGTTTTTT.

The chain employs TRBV13 and TRBJ2-7, with D unclear. This CDR3 has 14 residues. Germline V gene lookup returns CDR1 PRHDT and CDR2 FYEKMQ (reference sequence). The V gene lost 2 bases and the J gene lost 7 bases, with 15 bases spanning the gap. The CDR3 is CASSLRSPGYEQYF. The CDR3 nucleotides read TGTGCCAGCAGCTTACGGAGCCCCGGTTATGAGCAGTACTTC.

This clone was recorded a few times. The chain joins TRBV19 to TRBJ1-5; 7 nucleotides line up with TRBD1. CDR1 is LNHDA, CDR2 SQIVND, per germline (reference sequence). The CDR3 is 13 residues long. J gave up 12 bases and V 6 bases, and 11 bases lay outside the gene matches. Here the CDR3 DNA reads TGTGCCAGTAGACGGAACGAAGGGGGCCGCCAGCATTTT. Encoded protein: CASRRNEGGRQHF.